The rows below give T cell receptor beta chains drawn from one sample of a study of technical replicates of blood from a handful of donors. This table comes from immunoSEQ multiplex PCR, and its TCRdb copy is limited to in-frame clones, with some not included. The table includes 67,000 or so clones, 80% to 95% detected once. Material: T cells isolated from PBMCs. The receptors were sampled from a human donor in good health. Both conserved end residues are part of each CDR3. The D gene is left open where the match is weak. Clone size is stated in some rows and not others, as once, few, many or a class when expanded.

clone size	D gene	J gene	CDR3 length	V gene	CDR3 DNA	CDR3 protein
.	TRBD2	TRBJ2-1	16	TRBV9	TGTGCCAGCAGCGTAAGTATGGCTAGCGGTTACAATGAGCAGTTCTTC	CASSVSMASGYNEQFF
.	TRBD2	TRBJ2-1	16	TRBV11-2	TGTGCCAGCAGCGTAAGACTAGCGGGAATCTACAATGAGCAGTTCTTC	CASSVRLAGIYNEQFF
.	TRBD1	TRBJ1-3	14	TRBV19	TGTGCCAGTCACAGGGGCAATTCTGGAAACACCATATATTTT	CASHRGNSGNTIYF
.	.	TRBJ2-3	14	TRBV10-1	TGCGCCAGCTCAGTCAGCGGCCTGGAAAATACGCAGTATTTT	CASSVSGLENTQYF
once	.	TRBJ2-1	16	TRBV28	TGTGCCAGCAGTTTAAGACCCGGAGGAATGAAGGTAGAGCAGTTCTTC	CASSLRPGGMKVEQFF
.	.	TRBJ2-1	14	TRBV27	TGTGCCAGCAGTGAAGATCCTACCTACAATGAGCAGTTCTTC	CASSEDPTYNEQFF
.	.	TRBJ1-1	15	TRBV11-2	TGTGCCAGCAGCTTAATCCTAGCGTGGGGGACTGAAGCTTTCTTT	CASSLILAWGTEAFF
.	.	TRBJ2-1	15	TRBV4-1	TGCGCCAGCAGCCAAGGGGCGGGGATTGGTAATGAGCAGTTCTTC	CASSQGAGIGNEQFF
once	TRBD1	TRBJ1-1	16	TRBV5-1	TGCGCCAGCAGCTGGAAGATGGGACAGGGTTCCACTGAAGCTTTCTTT	CASSWKMGQGSTEAFF
.	.	TRBJ1-2	18	TRBV9	TGTGCCAGCAGCGTAGGAGGGGGACAAGGGCTTTTAGACTATGGCTACACCTTC	CASSVGGGQGLLDYGYTF
.	TRBD1	TRBJ2-3	13	TRBV7-2	TGTGCCAGCAGCCAACAGGGGGCAGATACGCAGTATTTT	CASSQQGADTQYF
.	.	TRBJ2-7	15	TRBV16	TGTGCCAGCAGCCATACGGCTGACAGAATTTACGAGCAGTACTTC	CASSHTADRIYEQYF
.	.	TRBJ1-5	14	TRBV28	TGTGCCAGCAGTTTTCTAGGCGTGGTCCAGCCCCAGCATTTT	CASSFLGVVQPQHF
.	.	TRBJ2-3	21	TRBV9	TGTGCCAACAGCGTATATGGGGTCGGACTCTCCCGGGTCGGGCTAACAGATACGCAGTATTTT	CANSVYGVGLSRVGLTDTQYF
.	.	TRBJ2-7	14	TRBV4-1	TGCGCCAGCAGCCAAAGGCGGGGAGACGGCGAGCAGTACTTC	CASSQRRGDGEQYF
.	TRBD2	TRBJ2-1	15	TRBV11-3	TGTGCCAGCAGCTTAAGAACGGGAGGGGACAATGAGCAGTTCTTC	CASSLRTGGDNEQFF
once	TRBD2	TRBJ2-2	18	TRBV19	TGTGCCAGTAGTCGACGACTAGCGGGAGAGGATAACACCGGGGAGCTGTTTTTT	CASSRRLAGEDNTGELFF
.	.	TRBJ1-5	15	TRBV27	TGTGCCAGCAGTTCAAGAGGGCTTGGTCATCAGCCCCAGCATTTT	CASSSRGLGHQPQHF
.	.	TRBJ1-2	14	TRBV10-3	TGTGCCATCAGTGAGTCGGCGGGGATCGATGGCTACACCTTC	CAISESAGIDGYTF
.	.	TRBJ2-1	12	TRBV18	TGTGCCAGCTCACCAACAGGGTATGAGCAGTTCTTC	CASSPTGYEQFF
.	TRBD2	TRBJ2-3	14	TRBV27	TGTGCCAGCAGTCTCCGGGACTATAAAGATACGCAGTATTTT	CASSLRDYKDTQYF
.	TRBD1	TRBJ2-1	15	TRBV2	TGTGCCAGCAGTGACGGGACAGGGGCCTACAATGAGCAGTTCTTC	CASSDGTGAYNEQFF
.	TRBD2	TRBJ2-5	16	TRBV10-3	TGTGCCATCAGTGAGGCGACCGGGACTATCAAAGAGACCCAGTACTTC	CAISEATGTIKETQYF
.	.	TRBJ2-7	14	TRBV11-2	TGTGCCAGCAGCCTTTCCGGGATAGCCTACGAGCAGTACTTC	CASSLSGIAYEQYF
.	TRBD1	TRBJ2-3	20	TRBV2	TGTGCCAGCAGTTTTCCGGGACAGGGGTCCGACTACGCTAGCACAGATACGCAGTATTTT	CASSFPGQGSDYASTDTQYF
.	.	TRBJ1-5	14	TRBV4-1	TGCGCCAGCAGCCACCCGGAGCTGAGCAAGCCCCAGCATTTT	CASSHPELSKPQHF
.	.	TRBJ2-7	13	TRBV5-1	TGCGCCAGCAGCTTAAGCCGGGTCGGCGAGCAGTACTTC	CASSLSRVGEQYF
once	.	TRBJ1-5	14	TRBV29-1	TGCAGCGTTGTACACGGGTACGGCAATCAGCCCCAGCATTTT	CSVVHGYGNQPQHF
.	TRBD1	TRBJ2-7	13	TRBV7-9	TGTGCCAGTGCACGGACAGGACCGTACGAGCAGTACTTC	CASARTGPYEQYF
.	TRBD1	TRBJ2-7	16	TRBV11-2	TGTGCCAGCAGCTTAGAAGGGGACAGGGGCCGCTACGAGCAGTACTTC	CASSLEGDRGRYEQYF
.	TRBD1	TRBJ1-2	13	TRBV7-9	TGTGCCAGCAGCTTTACAGGGGTCATTGGCTACACCTTC	CASSFTGVIGYTF
few	.	TRBJ1-1	11	TRBV20-1	TGCAGTGCTTCAATTAACACTGAAGCTTTCTTT	CSASINTEAFF
.	.	TRBJ2-3	14	TRBV6-5	TGTGCCAGCAGGGAGACCGGGTTCACAGATACGCAGTATTTT	CASRETGFTDTQYF
.	.	TRBJ2-7	16	TRBV5-4	TGTGCCAGCAGCTTCGACCCTCGCAGGGGAGGGGACGAGCAGTACTTC	CASSFDPRRGGDEQYF
.	.	TRBJ1-3	12	TRBV7-9	TGTGCCAGCAGGGAGGGCTCGAACACCATATATTTT	CASREGSNTIYF
few	.	TRBJ1-2	11	TRBV28	TGTGCCAGTCAGGGGAGAGGTGGCTACACCTTC	CASQGRGGYTF
.	.	TRBJ2-1	15	TRBV11-1	TGTGCCAGCAGCTTAGCAGGACTTTATACCAATGAGCAGTTCTTC	CASSLAGLYTNEQFF
.	.	TRBJ1-5	13	TRBV4-3	TGCGCCAGCAGCCAAGATTCGGACAGCCCCCAGCATTTT	CASSQDSDSPQHF
.	.	TRBJ1-2	12	TRBV6-1	TGTGCCAGCAGCCGGGAGATATATGGCTACACCTTC	CASSREIYGYTF
.	TRBD1	TRBJ1-2	14	TRBV7-6	TGTGCCAGCAGCTTAGGACAGGGGCCCTATGGCTACACCTTC	CASSLGQGPYGYTF
.	TRBD2	TRBJ2-1	14	TRBV4-1	TGCGCCAGCAGCCAAGAGCGGGAGTTGAATGAGCAGTTCTTC	CASSQERELNEQFF